Below are 18 T cell receptor beta chains sequenced from a single sample in a study of tumor-infiltrating lymphocytes in primary liver carcinoma. Priming with a constant-region primer yielded TCR beta cDNA from roughly 490 ng total RNA. Library construction for TCR beta comprised three nested multiplex PCR rounds performed with slightly modified ARM-PCR. Forward primers for TRBV1-TRBV30 and a C-beta reverse primer served the first two PCR rounds, at about 9 cycles each. Via MiXCR, TCRdb re-called the multiplex PCR reads, giving one row per CDR3 protein. The sample shows almost 200,000 distinct CDR3 sequences, about 65% of them seen only once. The study extracted blood RNA from unsorted whole blood and also extracted germline DNA. Sequences were obtained from peripheral blood. The receptors derive from an older woman with primary liver carcinoma and hepatitis B virus infection.

This clonotype came up a few times. With a much larger clone just one base away, this may be a read error. Without the conserved terminal phenylalanine or tryptophan, this CDR3 likely stems from a read error. V usage is TRBV12-5 and J usage is TRBJ1-6; D is perhaps TRBD1 (5 bases). Trimming took off 6 bases at V and 8 bases at J, with 14 bases between the two ends. This CDR3 contains 14 residues. The germline V gene has CDR1 LGHNT and CDR2 FRNRAP. CDR3 in DNA: TGTGCTAGTGGCAGGGACTCCGGGGATTCACCCCTCCACCTT. Protein sequence: CASGRDSGDSPLHL.

Remarks on this clonotype: A single base separates this from a much larger clone, so it may be a read error. V gene TRBV12-3 or TRBV12-4 combines with J gene TRBJ2-2; perhaps TRBD2 as D (5 bases). V lost 3 bases and J 0 bases, leaving 8 bases between the germline ends. This CDR3 is built from 15 residues. Here the CDR3 DNA reads TGTGCCAGCAGTTTGGACTGGGCGAACACCGGGGAGCTGTTTTTT. Its translation: CASSLDWANTGELFF.

Details on this clonotype: The junction departs from germline at one end; a sequencing error may be responsible. The CDR3 DNA sequence: TGTGCCGGCAGCAAGGGACTAGAGATGGATACGCAGTATTTT. Its protein is CAGSKGLEMDTQYF. The V call is TRBV5-4, the J call TRBJ2-3, with TRBD2 matching over 8 bases. The CDR3 loop spans 14 amino acids. Germline V gene sequence: CDR1 SGHNT, CDR2 YYREEE (reference sequence).

V and J are TRBV6-1 and TRBJ2-2; D may be TRBD1 or TRBD2 (6 bases each). The CDR3 runs to 19 residues. Deletions cut 2 bases from V and 0 bases from J, with 19 bases between. The germline V gene has CDR1 MNHNS and CDR2 SASEGT. CDR3 DNA sequence: TGTGCCAGCAGTGAAACCCTTCCCGGGGGCACCGCGAACACCGGGGAGCTGTTTTTT. Its translation is CASSETLPGGTANTGELFF.

Notes on this clonotype: Sequence at one end of the junction differs from germline and may be a read error. The rearrangement uses TRBV12-3 or TRBV12-4 and TRBJ1-2; D is uncertain. There are 14 residues in the CDR3. This CDR3 is CVSNPALPSYGYTF. The CDR3 DNA follows: TGTGTCAGCAACCCGGCATTGCCCTCCTATGGCTACACCTTC.

The chain is built from TRBV28 and TRBJ2-7; 7 positions agree with TRBD1. Germline loops: CDR1 MDHEN, CDR2 SYDVKM. With 6 bases clipped from V and 6 bases from J, the junction kept 5 bases outside the gene matches. The CDR3 runs 12 residues. The CDR3 bases are TGTGCCAGCAGCAATAGGGGGCGCGAGCAGTACTTC. Its protein is CASSNRGREQYF.

The chain is built from TRBV28 and TRBJ1-2; D may be TRBD1 (6 bases). Looked up from germline, CDR1 is MDHEN and CDR2 is SYDVKM. The CDR3 consists of 13 residues. Trimming took off 6 bases at V and 7 bases at J, with 15 bases between the two ends. The CDR3 is CASSPGQTSGYTF. CDR3 nucleotide sequence: TGTGCCAGCAGCCCCGGACAGACGAGTGGCTACACCTTC.

Notes on this clonotype: The junction does not match germline at one end; this may be a read error. This sequence joins TRBV11-2 and TRBJ2-6; weak D call: TRBD1 (5 bases). The V gene's germline CDR1 is SGHAT and CDR2 FQNNGV. There are 14 residues in the CDR3. CDR3 in amino acids: CTSSTVTGIDVLTF. The DNA of the CDR3 is TGTACCAGCTCGACAGTAACTGGGATCGACGTCCTGACTTTC.

This clonotype came up many times. The chain combines TRBV29-1 with TRBJ2-7; 8 bases match TRBD1. Germline V CDR1 and CDR2: SQVTM, ANQGSEA. CDR3 length: 12 amino acids. With 7 bases clipped from V and 2 bases from J, the junction kept 4 bases outside the gene matches. The CDR3 DNA follows: TGCAGCGCCAGGACAGGGACCTACGAGCAGTACTTC. Encoded protein: CSARTGTYEQYF.

The sample holds many counts of this clonotype. V and J are TRBV5-6 and TRBJ2-3; D uncertain. Trimming took 1 base from V and 0 from J, leaving 12 bases between them. Per germline, CDR1 SGHDT and CDR2 YYEEEE. The CDR3 is 16 amino acids. This CDR3 reads CASSLYETASTDTQYF. As DNA, the CDR3 is TGTGCCAGCAGCTTGTACGAAACCGCCAGCACAGATACGCAGTATTTT.

This clonotype was recorded at least ten times. The rearrangement links TRBV12-3 or TRBV12-4 to TRBJ1-1; TRBD1 is a possible D gene (6 bases). The CDR3 has 14 residues. V was pared by 3 bases and J by 2 bases, with 10 bases between. This chain's CDR3 is CASSLQGSNTEAFF. In nucleotides, the CDR3 is TGTGCCAGCAGTTTGCAGGGGTCCAACACTGAAGCTTTCTTT.

The rearrangement links TRBV4-1 to TRBJ2-1, with D possibly TRBD1 on 6 matching bases. CDR1 is MGHRA and CDR2 is YSYEKL in the germline V gene. This CDR3 is built from 14 residues. The V and J ends lost 8 bases and 10 bases respectively, with 21 bases between them. CDR3: CASGKGYRVWEQFF. Written as DNA, the CDR3 is TGCGCCAGCGGCAAAGGCTACAGGGTCTGGGAGCAGTTCTTC.

On this clonotype itself: A much larger clone lies a single base off, so this may be a read error. The J gene is TRBJ2-7, the V gene TRBV7-8, with unresolved D. The CDR3 loop spans 13 amino acids. Per the germline V gene, CDR1 is SGHVS and CDR2 is FQNEAQ. The CDR3 sequence: CARSDKSSYEQYF. CDR3 nucleotide sequence: TGTGCCCGCAGCGACAAAAGCTCCTACGAGCAGTACTTC. Supplemented by reference TRBV7-8 and TRBJ2-7, the full variable domain reads GAGVSQSPRYKVAKRGQDVALRCDPISGHVSLFWYQQALGQGPEFLTYFQNEAQLDKSGLPSDRFFAERPEGSVSTLKIQRTQQEDSAVYLCARSDKSSYEQYFGPGTRLTVT.

With regard to this clonotype: It may be a read error: a sequence one base away is much more abundant. The chain links TRBV12-3 or TRBV12-4 to TRBJ2-7; TRBD1 matches 7 bases. V trimming: 3 bases; J trimming: 6 bases; junction bases outside the gene matches: 8. This CDR3 is 14 amino acids long. Written as DNA, the CDR3 is TGTGCCAGCAGTTTGTGGCAGGGGGAGACCGAGCAGTACTTC. It is translated as CASSLWQGETEQYF.

Regarding this clonotype: Sequence at one end of the junction differs from germline and may be a read error. V usage is TRBV11-2 and J usage is TRBJ1-2, with D possibly being TRBD1 (5 bases). This CDR3 is built from 13 residues. Germline CDR1 is SGHAT and CDR2 is FQNNGV. The CDR3 protein is CANSFKGQDSYTF. DNA of the CDR3: TGTGCCAACAGCTTCAAGGGGCAGGATAGCTACACCTTC.

The sample holds many counts of this clonotype. The V call is TRBV12-3 or TRBV12-4, the J call TRBJ2-5, with a possible D match to TRBD1 (6 bases). Trimming took 7 bases from V and 2 from J, leaving 14 bases between them. The CDR3 extends over 14 amino acids. The CDR3 DNA reads as TGTGCCAGCAACACCGGGACACATCAAGAGACCCAGTACTTC. Protein product: CASNTGTHQETQYF.

This clonotype was observed at least ten times. The chain couples TRBV11-2 to TRBJ2-7, with TRBD1 identical over 9 bases. J was trimmed by 1 base and V by 4 bases; bases with no gene match: 5. Per the germline V gene, CDR1 is SGHAT and CDR2 is FQNNGV. The CDR3 is made up of 15 amino acids. CDR3 sequence: CASSSPGQGSYEQYF. The CDR3 nucleotides are TGTGCCAGCAGCTCACCGGGACAGGGATCCTACGAGCAGTACTTC.

Remarks on this clonotype: This sequence may be a read error, since a much larger clone differs from it by one base. Because the CDR3 is missing its conserved closing phenylalanine or tryptophan, this is likely a read error. The gene calls are TRBV4-1 and TRBJ2-3; TRBD1 might be the D (5 bases). CDR1 and CDR2 from the germline V gene are MGHRA and YSYEKL. This CDR3 has 15 amino acids. With 0 bases removed from V and 3 bases from J, the gap between germline ends came to 10 bases. As DNA, the CDR3 is TGCGCCAGCAGCCAAGACGGAAGGGGAACAGATACGCAGTATATT. Amino acid sequence: CASSQDGRGTDTQYI.